The next 28 T cell receptor beta chains were all read from a single sample in a study of OX40 agonist ivuxolimab in advanced cancers. Using immunoSEQ multiplex PCR, the repertoire was profiled, and TCRdb retains in-frame clones only, with some absent. The sample carries approximately 20,000 clones, roughly 78% recorded once. Sequencing was performed on CD4+ or CD8+ T cells sorted from blood, taken in a trial of the OX40 agonist ivuxolimab. The origin of the receptors is an adult with an advanced solid tumor such as melanoma, head and neck, liver or kidney cancer.

The chain recombines TRBV4-2 with TRBJ2-2; TRBD2 agrees at 12 bases. CDR3 length: 15 amino acids. V shed 4 bases, J shed 4 bases, and the junction held 1 base outside the gene matches. The germline V gene has CDR1 LGHNA and CDR2 YNFKEQ. The CDR3 bases are TGTGCCAGCAGCCTGACTAGCGGGGGCACCGGGGAGCTGTTTTTT. Translation: CASSLTSGGTGELFF.

J is TRBJ2-1 and V is TRBV11-1, with D possibly being TRBD2 (5 bases). The length of the CDR3 is 16 residues. Trimming left V 1 base short and J 3 bases short, with 13 bases between. Germline CDR1 and CDR2: SGHAT and FQDESV (reference sequence). The CDR3 is CASSLDPGLYYNEQFF. The CDR3 DNA is TGTGCCAGCAGCTTAGACCCCGGACTCTACTACAATGAGCAGTTCTTC.

A few counts support this clone. V gene TRBV15 combines with J gene TRBJ2-7; D is perhaps TRBD2 (6 bases). The CDR3 contains 15 residues. Per the germline V gene, CDR1 is LNHNV and CDR2 is YYDKDF (reference sequence). Deletions cut 0 bases from V and 4 bases from J, with 13 bases between. CDR3 nucleotide sequence: TGTGCCACCAGCAGAGAACCGGGACTTGCTTACGAGCAGTACTTC. Translation gives CATSREPGLAYEQYF.

This chain connects TRBV11-2 to TRBJ2-1; unclear D gene. Germline V CDR1 and CDR2: SGHAT, FQNNGV. This CDR3 has 12 amino acids. The germline V and J ends were trimmed by 4 bases and 4 bases, with 5 bases remaining between them. The CDR3 reads CASSSVYNEQFF. In DNA, the CDR3 is TGTGCCAGCAGCTCGGTATACAATGAGCAGTTCTTC. The full variable domain, rest sourced from reference TRBV11-2 and TRBJ2-1, is EAGVAQSPRYKIIEKRQSVAFWCNPISGHATLYWYQQILGQGPKLLIQFQNNGVVDDSQLPKDRFSAERLKGVDSTLKIQPAKLEDSAVYLCASSSVYNEQFFGPGTRLTVL.

This rearrangement joins TRBV6-6 to TRBJ2-7; D may be TRBD2 (7 bases). The germline V gene encodes CDR1 MNHNY and CDR2 SVGAGI (reference sequence). Trimming took 10 bases from V and 2 from J, leaving 18 bases between them. This CDR3 has 14 amino acids. The CDR3 region has the DNA TGTGCCACCACGGGGGGAGGGGGACCCTACGAGCAGTACTTC. It encodes CATTGGGGPYEQYF.

This chain connects TRBV27 to TRBJ2-7, with a tentative D call TRBD2 (7 bases). V shed 0 bases and J shed 6 bases, with 12 bases lying between them. Per germline, CDR1 MNHEY and CDR2 SMNVEV (reference sequence). This CDR3 has 14 amino acids. CDR3 DNA sequence: TGTGCCAGCAGTTTATCGGGGAGGGGGAGCGAGCAGTACTTC. Its translation is CASSLSGRGSEQYF.

The V call is TRBV19, the J call TRBJ2-1; 14 bases fit TRBD2. Germline CDR1 is LNHDA and CDR2 is SQIVND (reference sequence). This CDR3 region has 15 residues. V trimming: 3 bases; J trimming: 5 bases; junction bases outside the gene matches: 0. In nucleotides, the CDR3 is TGTGCCAGTAGTATGGGACTAGCGGGAGACAATGAGCAGTTCTTC. Protein product: CASSMGLAGDNEQFF.

The chain couples TRBV23-1 to TRBJ2-5; possibly TRBD2 for D (6 bases). TRBV23-1 is classed as an ORF, of uncertain function. This CDR3 has 21 residues. V shed 0 bases and J shed 2 bases, with 28 bases lying between them. The CDR3 protein is CASSQSTPRKGGETGQETQYF. The CDR3 DNA sequence: TGCGCCAGCAGTCAATCGACCCCCCGAAAGGGCGGGGAGACTGGACAAGAGACCCAGTACTTC.

The chain employs TRBV10-1 and TRBJ2-2; no clear D. The CDR3 sequence is 13 residues long. Germline V gene lookup returns CDR1 WNHNN and CDR2 SYGVQD (reference sequence). V was shortened by 3 bases and J by 7 bases, with 9 bases between the two germline ends. The DNA for the CDR3 is TGCGCCAGCAGTGAACGTGTGGGCGGGGAGCTGTTTTTT. This gives the protein CASSERVGGELFF.

This rearrangement joins TRBV27 to TRBJ1-6; D is unresolved. The CDR3 loop spans 15 amino acids. Germline CDR1 and CDR2: MNHEY and SMNVEV (reference sequence). The germline V and J ends were trimmed by 4 bases and 4 bases, with 11 bases remaining between them. This chain's CDR3 is CASSYSLGYNSPLHF. In DNA, the CDR3 is TGTGCCAGCAGTTACTCATTGGGTTATAATTCACCCCTCCACTTT.

This chain joins TRBV7-8 and TRBJ1-4; D ambiguous. The CDR3 contains 16 residues. Trimming stripped 1 base from V and 3 bases from J, with 12 bases between. Germline CDR1 reads SGHVS; CDR2 reads FQNEAQ. The CDR3 loop reads CASSLEVPSPNEKLFF. CDR3 coding DNA: TGTGCCAGCAGCTTAGAGGTCCCCTCTCCTAATGAAAAACTGTTTTTT.

The chain couples TRBV29-1 to TRBJ2-1; 7 nucleotides line up with TRBD2. CDR3 length: 15 amino acids. Germline CDR1 is SQVTM and CDR2 is ANQGSEA. J was trimmed by 2 bases and V by 0 bases; bases with no gene match: 4. The CDR3 reads CSVEERAGTYNEQFF. The CDR3 nucleotides are TGCAGCGTTGAAGAGCGAGCGGGAACCTACAATGAGCAGTTCTTC.

This clone counts as medium-sized. This CDR3 is CASSLAGSYEQYF. As DNA, the CDR3 is TGTGCCAGCTCCCTGGCGGGATCCTACGAGCAGTACTTC. The chain has TRBV27 and TRBJ2-7; TRBD2 is a possible D gene (6 bases). The V end was cut by 8 bases, the J end by 1 base, with 12 bases between. This CDR3 has 13 amino acids. Germline CDR1 MNHEY, CDR2 SMNVEV (reference sequence).

This chain uses TRBV7-9 with TRBJ2-2; 10 bases are a match to TRBD2. Germline lookup yields CDR1 SEHNR and CDR2 FQNEAQ (reference sequence). CDR3 length equals 16 residues. Unmatched junction bases numbered 3, after V lost 1 base and J lost 4 bases. The CDR3 DNA reads as TGTGCCAGCAGCTTAGAGGGACTAGCGCTCACCGGGGAGCTGTTTTTT. Translated, it gives CASSLEGLALTGELFF.

In this sample, this clone turned up a few times. The CDR3 here is CASSLGWTAEQGYGYTF. As DNA, the CDR3 is TGTGCCAGCAGCTTAGGATGGACGGCCGAACAGGGCTATGGCTACACCTTC. The chain uses TRBV7-9 and TRBJ1-2, with D perhaps matching TRBD1 (6 bases). The CDR3 has 17 residues. Looked up from germline, CDR1 is SEHNR and CDR2 is FQNEAQ (reference sequence). The V end was cut by 1 base, the J end by 4 bases, with 19 bases between.

The rearrangement joins TRBV10-3 to TRBJ1-1; a possible D gene is TRBD1 (6 bases). The CDR3 has 16 amino acids. Germline CDR1 reads ENHRY; CDR2 reads SYGVKD. Trimming shortened V by 1 base and J by 4 bases, and 16 bases separated the two germline ends. CDR3 loop: CAISEWEGEGATEAFF. The CDR3 nucleotides read TGTGCCATCAGTGAGTGGGAGGGGGAAGGCGCCACTGAAGCTTTCTTT.

The chain links TRBV28 to TRBJ1-3; a weak D match, TRBD1 (6 bases). V was pared by 6 bases and J by 0 bases, with 15 bases between. Germline values: CDR1 MDHEN, CDR2 SYDVKM. CDR3 size: 16 residues. This chain's CDR3 is CASSTRQVSSGNTIYF. CDR3 sequence (DNA): TGTGCCAGCAGCACCCGACAGGTTAGCTCTGGAAACACCATATATTTT.

The J gene is TRBJ1-4, the V gene TRBV28; the match to TRBD1 covers 8 bases. This CDR3 has 15 residues. The V and J ends lost 6 bases and 3 bases, in that order; junction bases with no gene match: 6. The germline gives CDR1 MDHEN, CDR2 SYDVKM. The CDR3 DNA reads TGTGCCAGCAGACCGCAGGGGGCCGCTAATGAAAAACTGTTTTTT. Its protein product is CASRPQGAANEKLFF. The entire variable domain, with the rest obtained from reference TRBV28 and TRBJ1-4, is as follows: DVKVTQSSRYLVKRTGEKVFLECVQDMDHENMFWYRQDPGLGLRLIYFSYDVKMKEKGDIPEGYSVSREKKERFSLILESASTNQTSMYLCASRPQGAANEKLFFGSGTQLSVL.

This rearrangement joins TRBV7-9 to TRBJ2-5, with TRBD1 matching 7 bases. From germline, CDR1 is SEHNR and CDR2 FQNEAQ (reference sequence). There are 16 residues in the CDR3. The CDR3 loop reads CAATHWGTDGQETQYF. The CDR3 coding sequence is TGTGCTGCGACTCATTGGGGGACAGACGGGCAAGAGACCCAGTACTTC.

V usage is TRBV19 and J usage is TRBJ2-7; either TRBD1 or TRBD2 may supply D (5 bases each). This CDR3 is built from 15 residues. The V gene's germline CDR1 is LNHDA and CDR2 SQIVND (reference sequence). V was cut by 1 base and J by 7 bases, with 17 bases left in between. The CDR3 DNA is TGTGCCAGTAGTATAGGTTCGGGGCCTTCGTGGGAGCAGTACTTC. Its protein product is CASSIGSGPSWEQYF.

This sequence joins TRBV9 and TRBJ2-7; 9 nucleotides match TRBD2. This CDR3 spans 15 amino acids. The ends lost 4 bases at V and 0 bases at J; junction bases unmatched: 5. The V gene's germline CDR1 is SGDLS and CDR2 YYNGEE. This chain's CDR3 is CASSPGLATSYEQYF. The CDR3 nucleotides are TGTGCCAGCAGCCCTGGACTAGCGACCTCCTACGAGCAGTACTTC. Based on the CDR3 plus reference TRBV9 and TRBJ2-7, the full variable domain is DSGVTQTPKHLITATGQRVTLRCSPRSGDLSVYWYQQSLDQGLQFLIQYYNGEERAKGNILERFSAQQFPDLHSELNLSSLELGDSALYFCASSPGLATSYEQYFGPGTRLTVT.

This clone is medium-sized. The J gene is TRBJ1-6, the V gene TRBV4-3; D remains unclear. With 0 bases removed from V and 6 bases from J, the gap between germline ends came to 3 bases. The length of the CDR3 is 13 residues. Germline CDR1 LGHNA, CDR2 YSLEER. CDR3 residues: CASSQEFNSPLHF. The DNA of the CDR3 is TGCGCCAGCAGCCAAGAGTTTAATTCACCCCTCCACTTT.

The chain links TRBV5-4 to TRBJ1-6; D not resolved. Between the trimmed V and J ends, which lost 0 bases and 0 bases, there was a span of 13 bases. The germline V gene has CDR1 SGHNT and CDR2 YYREEE (reference sequence). CDR3 length: 18 residues. The DNA for the CDR3 is TGTGCCAGCAGCTTGGGGCAGCTTGGGAGCTCCTATAATTCACCCCTCCACTTT. The encoded protein is CASSLGQLGSSYNSPLHF.

The table lists this clone with a count of one. V usage is TRBV5-6 and J usage is TRBJ2-3; D gene uncertain. The CDR3 totals 12 residues. With 4 bases removed from V and 1 base from J, the gap between germline ends came to 4 bases. CDR1 SGHDT and CDR2 YYEEEE come from the germline V gene. CDR3 region: CASSMGTDTQYF. In nucleotides, the CDR3 is TGTGCCAGCAGCATGGGCACAGATACGCAGTATTTT.

V and J are TRBV4-3 and TRBJ2-2; D might be TRBD1 or TRBD2, each matching 6 bases. The CDR3 runs to 16 residues. The germline V gene has CDR1 LGHNA and CDR2 YSLEER. With 2 bases removed from V and 4 bases from J, the gap between germline ends came to 14 bases. The CDR3 is CASSQRWGAVTGELFF. The CDR3 DNA is TGCGCCAGCAGCCAACGATGGGGGGCGGTCACCGGGGAGCTGTTTTTT.

The chain employs TRBV7-9 and TRBJ1-2; tentatively, D is TRBD1 (6 bases). Between the trimmed V and J ends, which lost 3 bases and 0 bases, there was a span of 17 bases. The CDR3 contains 17 residues. The germline V gene encodes CDR1 SEHNR and CDR2 FQNEAQ (reference sequence). The CDR3 protein is CASSFFVTQGSNYGYTF. CDR3 nucleotides: TGTGCCAGCAGCTTCTTCGTAACACAGGGTTCTAACTATGGCTACACCTTC.

The rearrangement joins TRBV4-3 to TRBJ2-7; TRBD2 matches at 9 bases. The CDR3 spans 18 residues. Losses at the gene ends were 0 bases for V and 5 bases for J; bases not matched to a gene: 14. CDR1 and CDR2 (germline): LGHNA, YSLEER. CDR3 region: CASSQEAALAGKGHEQYF. The CDR3 bases are TGCGCCAGCAGCCAAGAAGCGGCTCTAGCGGGGAAGGGCCACGAGCAGTACTTC.

The chain joins TRBV15 to TRBJ2-4, with D uncertain. V lost 0 bases to trimming and J lost 0 bases, with 12 bases between them. Germline-derived CDR1 and CDR2 are LNHNV and YYDKDF (reference sequence). This CDR3 has 17 residues. DNA for the CDR3: TGTGCCACCAGCAGAGATTGGGCAGAACTAGCCAAAAACATTCAGTACTTC. Translation gives CATSRDWAELAKNIQYF.